The TCR beta chain described here comes from a study of cytomegalovirus exposure and HLA in healthy donors. On the study more broadly: Genetic ancestry analysis placed under 90% of the 400 or so donors that were genotyped in the Caucasian-associated cluster.

The CDR3 extends over 16 amino acids. The germline V gene has CDR1 MNHNY and CDR2 SVGAGI (reference sequence). The trim removed 0 bases at V and 3 bases at J, leaving 7 bases unmatched. The primer mix had 60 Vbeta and 13 Jbeta primers. The data were produced by immunoSEQ multiplex PCR, yet TCRdb's version contains in-frame clones alone and is incomplete. Among roughly 200,000 clones listed, about 80% were seen once. Sequences were obtained from PBMCs. V is TRBV6-6 and J is TRBJ2-7; the match to TRBD2 covers 8 bases. The source of this sequence is a woman aged 40-49 years in good health and CMV-seronegative. As DNA, the CDR3 is TGTGCCAGCAGTTACTCGGGCTTAGCGGGGATCTACGAGCAGTACTTC. It yields the protein CASSYSGLAGIYEQYF.